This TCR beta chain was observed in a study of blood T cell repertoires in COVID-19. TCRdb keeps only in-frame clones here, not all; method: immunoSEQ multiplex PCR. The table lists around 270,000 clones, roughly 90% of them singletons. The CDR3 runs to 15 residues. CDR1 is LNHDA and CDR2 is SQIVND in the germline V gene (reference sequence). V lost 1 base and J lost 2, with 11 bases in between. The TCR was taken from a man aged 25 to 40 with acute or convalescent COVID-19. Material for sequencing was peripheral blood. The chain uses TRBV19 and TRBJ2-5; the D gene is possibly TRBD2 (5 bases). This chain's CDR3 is CASSIGTGTQETQYF. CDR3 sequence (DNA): TGTGCCAGTAGTATAGGGACGGGAACGCAAGAGACCCAGTACTTC. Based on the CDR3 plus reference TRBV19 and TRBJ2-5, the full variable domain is DGGITQSPKYLFRKEGQNVTLSCEQNLNHDAMYWYRQDPGQGLRLIYYSQIVNDFQKGDIAEGYSVSREKKESFPLTVTSAQKNPTAFYLCASSIGTGTQETQYFGPGTRLLVL.